This T cell receptor beta chain was found in a study of PD-1 blockade in classical Hodgkin lymphoma. Looking at the study overall: Patients got intravenous nivolumab 3 mg/kg every 2 weeks.

Sequencing was performed with immunoSEQ multiplex PCR; in TCRdb, only in-frame clones are kept and a portion is missing. The data contain 25,000 to 35,000 clones, less than 90% of them seen just once; the ten biggest clones take up about a fifth. Germline assignment: CDR1 SNHLY and CDR2 FYNNEI. The CDR3 is 12 amino acids. V lost 6 bases to trimming and J lost 4 bases, with 9 bases between them. Study-level points and caveats: Repertoire differences lack defined causes, possibly disease activity or prior therapy. Newly diagnosed patients had baseline TCR diversity that was reportedly lower than that of healthy donors. Patients were excluded if nivolumab began under 1 year after ASCT (the autologous transplant).

A note on this clone: Its antigen is currently unknown.

After autologous stem cell transplantation all patients relapsed, and prior brentuximab vedotin exposure differed between cohorts. The rearrangement links TRBV2 to TRBJ1-1; D is unresolved. This sequence was found in a human donor with classical Hodgkin lymphoma. Sequences were derived from peripheral blood mononuclear cells (PBMCs), sampled before the second cycle of nivolumab. CDR3 in amino acids: CASSLMITEAFF. The CDR3, as DNA: TGTGCCAGCAGCCTAATGATCACTGAAGCTTTCTTT.